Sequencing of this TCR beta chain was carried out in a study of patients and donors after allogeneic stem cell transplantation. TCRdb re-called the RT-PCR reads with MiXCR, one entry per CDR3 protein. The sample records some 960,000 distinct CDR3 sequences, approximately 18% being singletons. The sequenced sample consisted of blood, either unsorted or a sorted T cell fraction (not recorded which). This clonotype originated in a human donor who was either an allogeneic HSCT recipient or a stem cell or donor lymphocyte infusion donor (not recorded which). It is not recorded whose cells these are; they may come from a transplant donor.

This CDR3 reads CASSLVSGSDEQYF. CDR3 nucleotides: TGCGCCAGCAGCTTGGTGTCGGGAAGCGACGAGCAGTACTTC. The chain employs TRBV5-1 and TRBJ2-7, with a tentative D call TRBD2 (5 bases). V was trimmed by 0 bases and J by 5 bases, leaving 12 bases between them. Germline V gives CDR1 SGHRS, CDR2 YFSETQ. This CDR3 is 14 amino acids long.